The present T cell receptor beta chain was sequenced within a study of blood T cell repertoires in COVID-19. In the study overall: Specimens from acute and convalescent COVID-19 originated in the United States, Italy and Spain. T cells, B-cell-depleted T cells, or PBMCs provided the cDNA or gDNA that served as material.

As handled by the study authors: It was from reference gene primer amplification that nucleated cell counts were estimated. TCRdb's table, derived via immunoSEQ multiplex PCR, lists solely in-frame clones and lacks some. Clone size and V and J calls were adopted from that table, with D and trimming inferred from the DNA. The table lists roughly 200,000 clones, roughly 86% of them singletons. Trimming at V came to 3 bases and at J to 5 bases, leaving 2 bases not matched to a gene. The germline V gene encodes CDR1 KGHSH and CDR2 LQKENI. The CDR3 sequence is 13 residues long. The sequenced material came from peripheral blood. This clonotype originated in a man between 18 and 35 years old with active or convalescent COVID-19. V usage is TRBV18 and J usage is TRBJ2-5; 8 bases fit TRBD1. CDR3: CASSPNRGETQYF. CDR3 nucleotide sequence: TGTGCCAGCTCACCGAACAGGGGGGAGACCCAGTACTTC.